This T cell receptor (beta chain) was found in a study of blood T cell repertoires in COVID-19. Study-level information: Donors in the United States, Italy and Spain gave samples during acute or convalescent COVID-19.

Assay: immunoSEQ multiplex PCR; the TCRdb copy retains only in-frame clones and omits some. This table holds 190,000 or so clones, around 85% found once. Germline V gene lookup returns CDR1 SGHDT and CDR2 YYEEEE. V lost 4 bases, J lost 9 bases, and 14 bases lay in between. The CDR3 sequence is 13 residues long. The chain carries TRBV5-6 and TRBJ1-5, with D maybe TRBD1 (6 bases). Sequences were obtained from peripheral blood. The source is a woman aged 70-85 years with acute or convalescent COVID-19. The CDR3 here is CASSVYRAWPQHF. As DNA, the CDR3 is TGTGCCAGCAGCGTATACAGGGCTTGGCCCCAGCATTTT.